Shown below are 32 T cell receptor beta chains from a single sample sequenced in a study of shared clonotypes between healthy human individuals. Using immunoSEQ multiplex PCR, the repertoire was profiled, and TCRdb retains in-frame clones only, with some absent. The table lists 1,400,000 or so clones, about 98.5% of them singletons. The specimen sequenced was naive CD4+ T cells sorted from blood. Described subset: CD45RA+ positively selected. Receptors were obtained from a young man in good health.

V and J are TRBV5-1 and TRBJ1-5; TRBD1 aligns across 7 bases. This CDR3 comprises 14 residues. Germline values: CDR1 SGHRS, CDR2 YFSETQ. V lost 5 bases to trimming and J lost 2 bases; unmatched junction nucleotides: 4. The CDR3 protein is CASRVGTGNQPQHF. The CDR3 nucleotides read TGCGCCAGCAGGGTGGGGACAGGCAATCAGCCCCAGCATTTT.

This clone was observed a single time. The chain uses TRBV5-6 and TRBJ2-1; D remains ambiguous. The CDR3 runs to 16 residues. CDR1 and CDR2 from the germline V gene are SGHDT and YYEEEE. Trimming left V 4 bases short and J 0 bases short, with 14 bases between. CDR3: CASSVLQLSSYNEQFF. In DNA, the CDR3 is TGTGCCAGCAGCGTGCTACAGTTGAGCTCCTACAATGAGCAGTTCTTC.

The gene calls are TRBV9 and TRBJ2-5; D may be TRBD1 (6 bases). The ends were cut back, 4 bases at V and 0 bases at J, with 16 bases in the middle. The CDR3 length is 16 residues. The germline CDR1 and CDR2 sequences are SGDLS and YYNGEE. The CDR3: CASSQGDMGYQETQYF. CDR3 DNA sequence: TGTGCCAGCAGCCAAGGGGACATGGGGTACCAAGAGACCCAGTACTTC.

J is TRBJ2-5 and V is TRBV2; 9 bases line up with TRBD1. Germline V lookup: CDR1 SNHLY, CDR2 FYNNEI. The V segment lost 8 bases and the J segment 5 bases; nucleotides outside the gene matches: 9. This CDR3 region has 14 residues. The CDR3 spells CASGARDRAETQYF. DNA for the CDR3: TGTGCCAGCGGAGCTCGGGACAGGGCGGAGACCCAGTACTTC.

This clone has just one count. Other nucleotide sequences in the sample specify the same CDR3. The chain has TRBV18 and TRBJ2-7; 10 bases map to TRBD2. This CDR3 comprises 15 residues. Unmatched junction bases numbered 5, after V lost 3 bases and J lost 3 bases. The germline CDR1 and CDR2 sequences are KGHSH and LQKENI. The CDR3 loop is CASSPGLAGDYEQYF. The CDR3 DNA reads TGTGCCAGCTCACCGGGGCTAGCGGGGGACTACGAGCAGTACTTC.

The gene calls are TRBV4-1 and TRBJ1-2; 7 bases line up with TRBD1. Germline V gene sequence: CDR1 MGHRA, CDR2 YSYEKL. The CDR3 sequence is 17 residues long. J gave up 11 bases and V 3 bases, and 21 bases lay outside the gene matches. Here the CDR3 reads CASSQDEKTGQRLRYTF. DNA of the CDR3: TGCGCCAGCAGCCAGGACGAAAAGACAGGGCAGAGATTGAGGTACACCTTC.

This sequence joins TRBV10-3 and TRBJ1-2; unclear D gene. This CDR3 has 14 amino acids. Trimming removed 6 bases at V and 1 base at J, with 12 bases between. Germline V gene data show CDR1 as ENHRY and CDR2 as SYGVKD. CDR3 protein: CAIRTRMDNYGYTF. Written as DNA, the CDR3 is TGTGCCATCAGGACAAGAATGGATAACTATGGCTACACCTTC.

The rearrangement joins TRBV5-1 to TRBJ2-1, with D possibly called TRBD1 or TRBD2 (5 bases each). Deletions cut 6 bases from V and 8 bases from J, with 18 bases between. Looked up from germline, CDR1 is SGHRS and CDR2 is YFSETQ. This CDR3 has 14 residues. The CDR3 DNA follows: TGCGCCAGCAACCGGGACGGCTTGTTGGATGAGCAGTTCTTC. Translating gives CASNRDGLLDEQFF.

This clone appeared a single time. The chain recombines TRBV5-4 with TRBJ2-2; D remains unclear. The CDR3 is made up of 19 amino acids. CDR1 and CDR2 from the germline V gene are SGHNT and YYREEE (reference sequence). With 4 bases removed from V and 1 base from J, the gap between germline ends came to 23 bases. In nucleotides, the CDR3 is TGTGCCAGCAGCACCCCCAAAGGAGTTCGGGCTGGGAACACCGGGGAGCTGTTTTTT. Translated, it gives CASSTPKGVRAGNTGELFF. The full variable domain, completed using reference TRBV5-4 and TRBJ2-2, is ETGVTQSPTHLIKTRGQQVTLRCSSQSGHNTVSWYQQALGQGPQFIFQYYREEENGRGNFPPRFSGLQFPNYSSELNVNALELDDSALYLCASSTPKGVRAGNTGELFFGEGSRLTVL.

With respect to this clone: Other nucleotide sequences in the sample specify the same CDR3. The J gene is TRBJ2-7, the V gene TRBV7-2; no clear D gene. The germline gives CDR1 SGHTA, CDR2 FQGNSA. V lost 4 bases to trimming and J lost 4 bases, with 8 bases between them. CDR3 length: 12 amino acids. CDR3 nucleotide sequence: TGTGCCAGCAGCTCTCAGGTTTACGAGCAGTACTTC. Its translation is CASSSQVYEQYF.

The chain couples TRBV5-1 to TRBJ1-4, with D possibly being TRBD1 (5 bases). V lost 0 bases and J 1 base, leaving 16 bases between the germline ends. CDR1 SGHRS and CDR2 YFSETQ come from the germline V gene. The CDR3 sequence is 18 residues long. The CDR3 nucleotides read TGCGCCAGCAGCTTGGTTATCGACAGCGGGAAAACTAATGAAAAACTGTTTTTT. As protein: CASSLVIDSGKTNEKLFF.

The chain is built from TRBV9 and TRBJ2-7, with D tentatively TRBD1 (6 bases). Germline V CDR1 and CDR2: SGDLS, YYNGEE. V lost 3 bases and J lost 3, with 16 bases in between. The CDR3 has 15 amino acids. The CDR3 reads CASSARPDRSYEQYF. The CDR3 region has the DNA TGTGCCAGCAGCGCGCGCCCCGACAGGAGCTACGAGCAGTACTTC.

This clone appeared a single time. V is TRBV27 and J is TRBJ2-7; no definite D call. Trimming took off 5 bases at V and 2 bases at J, with 10 bases between the two ends. The germline CDR1 and CDR2 sequences are MNHEY and SMNVEV (reference sequence). The CDR3 has 13 amino acids. The chain's CDR3 is CASSRTPPYEQYF. For the CDR3, the DNA is TGTGCCAGCAGTAGGACGCCGCCCTACGAGCAGTACTTC.

This chain joins TRBV20-1 and TRBJ2-6; no definite D call. Trimming pared 5 bases from V and 4 bases from J, leaving 3 bases between. Looked up from germline, CDR1 is DFQATT and CDR2 is SNEGSKA (reference sequence). The length of the CDR3 is 11 residues. The CDR3: CSAGGANVLTF. CDR3 DNA: TGCAGTGCTGGGGGGGCCAACGTCCTGACTTTC.

V gene TRBV14 combines with J gene TRBJ2-3, with D perhaps assigned TRBD1 or TRBD2 (6 bases each). CDR1 is SGHDN, CDR2 FVKESK, per germline. The V end was cut by 1 base, the J end by 6 bases, with 26 bases between. The CDR3 runs 19 residues. The CDR3 spells CASSQAGGGTPRARDTQYF. The CDR3 nucleotides read TGTGCCAGCAGCCAAGCCGGAGGGGGGACACCGCGGGCGAGGGATACGCAGTATTTT.

Comments on this clone: The identical CDR3 is also encoded by other nucleotide sequences in the sample. The chain links TRBV9 to TRBJ2-3, with D perhaps matching TRBD2 (6 bases). Trimming stripped 0 bases from V and 3 bases from J, with 11 bases between. The CDR3 runs to 15 residues. Looked up from germline, CDR1 is SGDLS and CDR2 is YYNGEE. CDR3 DNA sequence: TGTGCCAGCAGCGTAGTCGGGAGTAGTACAGATACGCAGTATTTT. It yields the protein CASSVVGSSTDTQYF.

For the CDR3, the DNA is TGTGCCAGCAGCTTAGCCGGGTGGTACAATGAGCAGTTCTTC. It codes for CASSLAGWYNEQFF. The rearrangement joins TRBV7-2 to TRBJ2-1; no definite D call. V gave up 0 bases and J gave up 4 bases, with 7 bases separating them. Germline V gene sequence: CDR1 SGHTA, CDR2 FQGNSA. The CDR3 totals 14 residues. Together with reference TRBV7-2 and TRBJ2-1, the CDR3 gives the full variable domain: GAGVSQSPSNKVTEKGKDVELRCDPISGHTALYWYRQSLGQGLEFLIYFQGNSAPDKSGLPSDRFSAERTGGSVSTLTIQRTQQEDSAVYLCASSLAGWYNEQFFGPGTRLTVL.

The rearrangement links TRBV28 to TRBJ1-4; 7 positions match TRBD1. V lost 7 bases, J lost 15 bases, and 8 bases stayed unmatched. The CDR3 consists of 11 residues. CDR1 MDHEN and CDR2 SYDVKM come from the germline V gene. The CDR3 loop reads CASNRGGEVFF. In nucleotides, the CDR3 is TGTGCCAGCAACCGAGGGGGCGAAGTGTTTTTT.

This clone was found once. The chain uses TRBV7-2 and TRBJ2-3; D uncertain. Trimming stripped 8 bases from V and 2 bases from J, with 8 bases between. Germline V gives CDR1 SGHTA, CDR2 FQGNSA. The CDR3 is 12 residues long. For the CDR3, the DNA is TGTGCCAGCCGTCCGTACACAGATACGCAGTATTTT. Translating it yields CASRPYTDTQYF.

This chain links TRBV19 with TRBJ2-7; TRBD2 agrees at 10 bases. This CDR3 is built from 15 residues. Germline V gene lookup returns CDR1 LNHDA and CDR2 SQIVND (reference sequence). After removal of 5 bases from V and 3 bases from J, the junction contained 7 bases not matched to a gene. As DNA, the CDR3 is TGTGCCAGTAGTCCTCTAGCGGGAGCCCTCTACGAGCAGTACTTC. Its protein product is CASSPLAGALYEQYF.

The chain has TRBV7-9 and TRBJ2-7; 7 bases map to TRBD1. The V and J ends lost 1 base and 3 bases, in that order; junction bases with no gene match: 3. Germline lookup yields CDR1 SEHNR and CDR2 FQNEAQ (reference sequence). CDR3 length: 14 amino acids. The CDR3 DNA sequence: TGTGCCAGCAGCTTAGAGGGGACAGTCTACGAGCAGTACTTC. Residues: CASSLEGTVYEQYF.

V gene TRBV10-1 combines with J gene TRBJ1-4, with a weak D call TRBD1 (5 bases). V lost 5 bases and J 0 bases, leaving 10 bases between the germline ends. Germline CDR1 reads WNHNN; CDR2 reads SYGVQD (reference sequence). The length of the CDR3 is 15 residues. CDR3 bases: TGCGCCAGCAGTATGGACACTTCAACTAATGAAAAACTGTTTTTT. The encoded protein is CASSMDTSTNEKLFF.

V is TRBV4-3 and J is TRBJ2-3; 11 nucleotides align to TRBD2. The CDR3 has 14 residues. Germline CDR1 reads LGHNA; CDR2 reads YSLEER. With 4 bases clipped from V and 3 bases from J, the junction kept 0 bases outside the gene matches. The DNA of the CDR3 is TGCGCCAGCAGCCCTAGCGGGAGGACAGATACGCAGTATTTT. Its translation: CASSPSGRTDTQYF.

The V call is TRBV25-1, the J call TRBJ2-7; TRBD2 matches 8 bases. This CDR3 has 15 residues. Germline CDR1 is MGHDK and CDR2 is SYGVNS. V dropped 5 bases and J dropped 5; count of bases not matched to a gene: 11. This chain's CDR3 is CASSYRAGGRDEQYF. CDR3 coding DNA: TGTGCCAGCAGTTATAGGGCGGGGGGAAGAGACGAGCAGTACTTC.

The chain couples TRBV19 to TRBJ2-7; unclear D gene. The CDR3 spans 13 residues. Trimming removed 1 base at V and 2 bases at J, with 6 bases between. Germline values: CDR1 LNHDA, CDR2 SQIVND (reference sequence). This CDR3 is CASSIVHAYEQYF. For the CDR3, the DNA is TGTGCCAGTAGTATAGTTCACGCCTACGAGCAGTACTTC.

The genes are TRBV28 and TRBJ1-5; perhaps TRBD1 as D (6 bases). CDR1 and CDR2 from the germline V gene are MDHEN and SYDVKM. V gave up 3 bases and J gave up 4 bases, with 13 bases separating them. The CDR3 contains 15 residues. The CDR3 reads CASSFRPGQNQPQHF. The CDR3, as DNA: TGTGCCAGCAGTTTTCGGCCCGGACAGAATCAGCCCCAGCATTTT.

The chain recombines TRBV6-1 with TRBJ1-1; D is undetermined. The germline V and J ends were trimmed by 3 bases and 7 bases, with 12 bases remaining between them. The length of the CDR3 is 13 residues. The germline CDR1 and CDR2 sequences are MNHNS and SASEGT. CDR3 sequence reads: CASSDKPAVEAFF. The DNA of the CDR3 is TGTGCCAGCAGTGATAAGCCTGCCGTTGAAGCTTTCTTT.

The chain carries TRBV7-9 and TRBJ2-2; no definite D call. The V end lost 5 bases, the J end lost 1 base, and 11 bases lay between the germline ends. Germline CDR1 SEHNR, CDR2 FQNEAQ (reference sequence). The CDR3 spans 15 residues. CDR3 coding DNA: TGTGCCAGCAGCGCGAACCCCGTGAACACCGGGGAGCTGTTTTTT. Protein: CASSANPVNTGELFF. The entire variable domain, with the rest obtained from reference TRBV7-9 and TRBJ2-2, is as follows: DTGVSQNPRHKITKRGQNVTFRCDPISEHNRLYWYRQTLGQGPEFLTYFQNEAQLEKSRLLSDRFSAERPKGSFSTLEIQRTEQGDSAMYLCASSANPVNTGELFFGEGSRLTVL.

The chain is built from TRBV4-2 and TRBJ1-4; TRBD1 matches 11 bases. The CDR3 spans 15 residues. Germline V gives CDR1 LGHNA, CDR2 YNFKEQ. The junction had 5 bases not matched to a gene; V was cut back by 4 bases and J by 7 bases. The CDR3 protein is CASSPRDRGSEKLFF. The CDR3 DNA sequence: TGTGCCAGCAGCCCCCGGGACAGGGGGAGTGAAAAACTGTTTTTT.

The rearrangement links TRBV7-2 to TRBJ2-7; a weak D match, TRBD2 (6 bases). Looked up from germline, CDR1 is SGHTA and CDR2 is FQGNSA. This CDR3 is built from 15 residues. V was trimmed by 3 bases and J by 0 bases, leaving 12 bases between them. The CDR3 coding sequence is TGTGCCAGCAGCTTTGGCGGGGAGAGCTCCTACGAGCAGTACTTC. Translation: CASSFGGESSYEQYF.

V is TRBV13 and J is TRBJ2-5; tentatively, D is TRBD1 or TRBD2 (5 bases each). The CDR3 has 13 residues. Per germline, CDR1 PRHDT and CDR2 FYEKMQ (reference sequence). V lost 2 bases and J 3 bases, leaving 7 bases between the germline ends. The CDR3 DNA is TGTGCCAGCAGCTTATGGGGGAAAGAGACCCAGTACTTC. This translates into CASSLWGKETQYF.

This clone was seen just once. The chain has TRBV15 and TRBJ1-4; a weak D match, TRBD1 (5 bases). Per the germline V gene, CDR1 is LNHNV and CDR2 is YYDKDF (reference sequence). The CDR3 runs 15 residues. The V gene lost 3 bases and the J gene lost 4 bases, with 12 bases spanning the gap. CDR3 sequence: CATSSRQLDNEKLFF. The CDR3 DNA sequence: TGTGCCACCAGCAGCAGACAGTTAGATAATGAAAAACTGTTTTTT.